One sample yielded the 26 T cell receptor beta chains listed below, sequenced in a study of shared clonotypes between healthy human individuals. Libraries were prepared by immunoSEQ multiplex PCR; TCRdb keeps only in-frame clonotypes and omits some of them. The data hold 450,000 to 500,000 clones, with over 75% observed a single time. Material: PBMCs. These TCRs come from a woman aged 40 to 49 in good health. Some clones in this sample may be carry-over from other donors' samples.

In DNA, the CDR3 is TGTGCCAGCAGCTTGGGCAGGCACACCTCCTACGAGCAGTACTTC. This translates into CASSLGRHTSYEQYF. V gene TRBV11-2 combines with J gene TRBJ2-7; D is ambiguous. In germline, CDR1 is SGHAT, CDR2 FQNNGV. The germline V and J ends were trimmed by 3 bases and 0 bases, with 12 bases remaining between them. The CDR3 has 15 residues.

V and J are TRBV7-8 and TRBJ2-3; D may be TRBD1 or TRBD2 (5 bases each). CDR1 SGHVS and CDR2 FQNEAQ come from the germline V gene. V dropped 3 bases and J dropped 2 bases, with 12 bases sitting between them. The CDR3 is 15 residues long. This CDR3 is CASSLRGADTDTQYF. The DNA for the CDR3 is TGTGCCAGCAGCTTGAGGGGCGCGGACACAGATACGCAGTATTTT. The whole variable domain, filled in from reference TRBV7-8 and TRBJ2-3, reads GAGVSQSPRYKVAKRGQDVALRCDPISGHVSLFWYQQALGQGPEFLTYFQNEAQLDKSGLPSDRFFAERPEGSVSTLKIQRTQQEDSAVYLCASSLRGADTDTQYFGPGTRLTVL.

This CDR3 is CASSLVARGDEQYF. For the CDR3, the DNA is TGCGCCAGCAGCTTGGTGGCAAGGGGAGACGAGCAGTACTTC. V gene TRBV5-1 combines with J gene TRBJ2-7; perhaps D is TRBD1 or TRBD2 (5 bases each). Deletions cut 0 bases from V and 5 bases from J, with 12 bases between. This CDR3 has 14 residues. Germline loops: CDR1 SGHRS, CDR2 YFSETQ. Filled out from reference TRBV5-1 and TRBJ2-7, the complete variable domain reads KAGVTQTPRYLIKTRGQQVTLSCSPISGHRSVSWYQQTPGQGLQFLFEYFSETQRNKGNFPGRFSGRQFSNSRSEMNVSTLELGDSALYLCASSLVARGDEQYFGPGTRLTVT.

The chain links TRBV6-1 to TRBJ1-3; no definite D call. The CDR3 is 14 amino acids. Germline values: CDR1 MNHNS, CDR2 SASEGT. Trimming shortened V by 0 bases and J by 8 bases, and 11 bases separated the two germline ends. The DNA of the CDR3 is TGTGCCAGCAGTGAAGCGGACTGGGCTCACACCATATATTTT. Protein: CASSEADWAHTIYF.

A remark on this clone: This likely stems from a read error, as it lies one base from a far larger clone. J is TRBJ2-2 and V is TRBV25-1; weak D call: TRBD1 (5 bases). The length of the CDR3 is 16 residues. The germline gives CDR1 MGHDK, CDR2 SYGVNS. This CDR3 is CAISDLSGHNAGELFF. The CDR3 nucleotides are TGTGCCATCAGTGATTTATCAGGACATAACGCCGGGGAGCTGTTTTTT.

The rearrangement links TRBV14 to TRBJ2-1; D is undetermined. The CDR3 is 14 residues long. Per the germline V gene, CDR1 is SGHDN and CDR2 is FVKESK. Trimming took 0 bases from V and 10 from J, leaving 13 bases between them. CDR3 in amino acids: CASSQEWGRREQFF. The CDR3, as DNA: TGTGCCAGCAGCCAAGAGTGGGGTCGGAGAGAGCAGTTCTTC. Variable domain in full (rest from reference TRBV14 and TRBJ2-1): EAGVTQFPSHSVIEKGQTVTLRCDPISGHDNLYWYRRVMGKEIKFLLHFVKESKQDESGMPNNRFLAERTGGTYSTLKVQPAELEDSGVYFCASSQEWGRREQFFGPGTRLTVL.

The chain uses TRBV27 and TRBJ1-2, with D unclear. Germline values: CDR1 MNHEY, CDR2 SMNVEV (reference sequence). CDR3 length equals 15 residues. Trimming took 4 bases from V and 3 from J, leaving 15 bases between them. The CDR3 DNA reads TGTGCCAGCAGTTCCTACATCCCGGCTTACTATGGCTACACCTTC. Translated, it gives CASSSYIPAYYGYTF.

As for this clone: It is likely a read error: a sequence one base away is far more abundant. The chain couples TRBV30 to TRBJ2-7; 10 bases map to TRBD1. J lost 6 bases, V lost 3 bases, and 5 bases had no gene match. The CDR3 length is 13 residues. The germline CDR1 and CDR2 sequences are GTSNPN and SVGIG (reference sequence). CDR3 coding DNA: TGTGCCTGGAGGGGACAGGGGTTGAGCGAGCAGTACTTC. Residues: CAWRGQGLSEQYF. The full variable domain, in which reference TRBV30 and TRBJ2-7 provide the parts outside the CDR3, is SQTIHQWPATLVQPVGSPLSLECTVEGTSNPNLYWYRQAAGRGLQLLFYSVGIGQISSEVPQNLSASRPQDRQFILSSKKLLLSDSGFYLCAWRGQGLSEQYFGPGTRLTVT.

The chain joins TRBV5-4 to TRBJ2-3; no clear D gene. V lost 4 bases and J lost 3, with 9 bases in between. Germline V gene sequence: CDR1 SGHNT, CDR2 YYREEE (reference sequence). This CDR3 is built from 13 residues. The CDR3 sequence is CASSPQGTDTQYF. As DNA, the CDR3 is TGTGCCAGCAGCCCGCAAGGGACAGATACGCAGTATTTT.

To note about this clone: A far larger clone is one base from this, pointing to a likely read error. This CDR3 is also generated by other DNA sequences in the sample. The chain couples TRBV29-1 to TRBJ1-2; D is possibly TRBD1 (6 bases). The CDR3 covers 14 residues. Trimming left V 5 bases short and J 8 bases short, with 21 bases between. Germline CDR1 reads SQVTM; CDR2 reads ANQGSEA. The CDR3 loop is CSVTSLRDNDGYTF. CDR3 nucleotides: TGCAGCGTTACCTCCCTCCGGGACAACGACGGCTACACCTTC.

Of note for this clone: This sequence is one base from a far larger clone and is likely a read error. This chain joins TRBV6-5 and TRBJ2-7, with 7 bases lining up with TRBD1. Germline assignment: CDR1 MNHEY and CDR2 SVGAGI. The CDR3 is 14 amino acids. With V trimmed by 6 bases and J by 2 bases, 7 bases remained unmatched. In DNA, the CDR3 is TGTGCCAGCAGGGCGGACAGGACCCCCTACGAGCAGTACTTC. Its protein is CASRADRTPYEQYF.

Remarks on this clone: A much larger clonotype is one base distant, so this may be a read error. The CDR3 sequence is CSLTKVADTQYF. The CDR3 coding sequence is TGTTCCCTGACCAAGGTGGCAGATACGCAGTATTTT. The chain uses TRBV30 and TRBJ2-3; D unclear. The CDR3 spans 12 residues. Germline V gene lookup returns CDR1 GTSNPN and CDR2 SVGIG (reference sequence).

A word on this clone: It differs at one base from a far larger clone, so likely a read error. This sequence joins TRBV28 and TRBJ1-5, with D maybe TRBD1 (5 bases). The germline CDR1 and CDR2 sequences are MDHEN and SYDVKM. CDR3 length equals 15 residues. The chain's CDR3 is CANSFRGVINQPQHF. The CDR3 DNA reads TGTGCCAACAGTTTTCGAGGGGTTATCAATCAGCCCCAGCATTTT. The variable domain in full, completed from reference TRBV28 and TRBJ1-5, reads DVKVTQSSRYLVKRTGEKVFLECVQDMDHENMFWYRQDPGLGLRLIYFSYDVKMKEKGDIPEGYSVSREKKERFSLILESASTNQTSMYLCANSFRGVINQPQHFGDGTRLSIL.

This clone was detected only a few times. The J gene is TRBJ2-6, the V gene TRBV4-1; D is unresolved. The CDR3 length is 15 residues. Germline-derived CDR1 and CDR2 are MGHRA and YSYEKL. Trimming cost V 3 bases and J 0 bases, with 6 bases left between them. The CDR3 nucleotides are TGCGCCAGCAGCCAGGGAAGCTCTGGGGCCAACGTCCTGACTTTC. This sequence encodes CASSQGSSGANVLTF.

Remarks on this clone: Given a far larger clone just one base away, this is likely a sequencing read error. The chain couples TRBV5-1 to TRBJ2-3; D is unclear. There are 14 residues in the CDR3. V shed 2 bases and J shed 2 bases, with 9 bases lying between them. Germline CDR1 and CDR2: SGHRS and YFSETQ. The CDR3 sequence is CASSFGCPTDTQYF. In nucleotides, the CDR3 is TGCGCCAGCAGCTTTGGGTGCCCCACAGATACGCAGTATTTT.

This clone was picked up one time. The genes are TRBV19 and TRBJ1-5, with unresolved D. V lost 5 bases and J 0 bases, leaving 8 bases between the germline ends. Germline-derived CDR1 and CDR2 are LNHDA and SQIVND (reference sequence). This CDR3 has 14 residues. In DNA, the CDR3 is TGTGCCAGTAGTTTACAGAATAGCAATCAGCCCCAGCATTTT. Translation gives CASSLQNSNQPQHF.

The chain carries TRBV2 and TRBJ2-7, with D tentatively TRBD2 (5 bases). Germline V gene data show CDR1 as SNHLY and CDR2 as FYNNEI. V gave up 4 bases and J gave up 9 bases, with 10 bases separating them. The CDR3 is 11 amino acids. CDR3 amino acids: CASSVQAVQYF. CDR3 DNA sequence: TGTGCCAGCAGTGTGCAAGCGGTGCAGTACTTC.

The J gene is TRBJ2-3, the V gene TRBV9; tentatively, D is TRBD2 (6 bases). There are 15 residues in the CDR3. The germline CDR1 and CDR2 sequences are SGDLS and YYNGEE. V lost 6 bases, J lost 2 bases, and 16 bases lay in between. CDR3 nucleotides: TGTGCCAGCACTCGATGGGGGGATAACACAGATACGCAGTATTTT. Protein product: CASTRWGDNTDTQYF.

This chain connects TRBV7-2 to TRBJ2-1; the match to TRBD2 covers 8 bases. Germline CDR1 and CDR2: SGHTA and FQGNSA. V trimming: 5 bases; J trimming: 7 bases; junction bases outside the gene matches: 19. The CDR3 is 18 residues long. CDR3 in amino acids: CASSGTTTEREFGNEQFF. The CDR3 DNA is TGTGCCAGCAGCGGAACCACGACGGAGCGGGAGTTTGGTAATGAGCAGTTCTTC.

This clone showed up just a few times. The chain has TRBV4-1 and TRBJ2-7; D is uncertain. The V and J ends lost 1 base and 2 bases respectively, with 12 bases between them. CDR3 size: 15 residues. The germline gives CDR1 MGHRA, CDR2 YSYEKL. The CDR3 loop reads CASSQVPQETYEQYF. DNA for the CDR3: TGCGCCAGCAGCCAAGTGCCCCAGGAGACCTACGAGCAGTACTTC.

V usage is TRBV28 and J usage is TRBJ2-1; weak D call: TRBD1 (6 bases). V was clipped by 0 bases and J by 3 bases, with 9 bases between them. The CDR3 spans 15 residues. CDR1 is MDHEN, CDR2 SYDVKM, per germline. CDR3 residues: CASSLWAGDYNEQFF. The CDR3 DNA follows: TGTGCCAGCAGTTTATGGGCAGGGGACTACAATGAGCAGTTCTTC.

The chain carries TRBV6-1 and TRBJ2-7; TRBD1 matches 7 bases. J gave up 3 bases and V 5 bases, and 10 bases lay outside the gene matches. This CDR3 contains 15 residues. Germline V gene lookup returns CDR1 MNHNS and CDR2 SASEGT. CDR3 sequence reads: CASSNPGTVNYEQYF. CDR3 coding DNA: TGTGCCAGCAGTAACCCCGGGACAGTAAACTACGAGCAGTACTTC.

This chain joins TRBV28 and TRBJ2-5; tentatively, D is TRBD1 (6 bases). Trimming removed 5 bases at V and 2 bases at J, with 9 bases between. This CDR3 is built from 13 residues. The germline gives CDR1 MDHEN, CDR2 SYDVKM. The CDR3 loop is CASSTGQQETQYF. Here the CDR3 DNA reads TGTGCCAGCAGTACGGGACAACAAGAGACCCAGTACTTC.

The V gene is TRBV27, the J gene TRBJ2-3; tentatively, D is TRBD1 (6 bases). The V and J ends lost 3 bases and 1 base respectively, with 14 bases between them. Germline V gives CDR1 MNHEY, CDR2 SMNVEV (reference sequence). The CDR3 contains 16 residues. CDR3 nucleotide sequence: TGTGCCAGCAGTTTCAATCCGGGACAACGCACAGATACGCAGTATTTT. It translates to CASSFNPGQRTDTQYF.

The chain joins TRBV28 to TRBJ1-5; 9 nucleotides agree with TRBD1. This CDR3 comprises 15 residues. Trimming at V came to 5 bases and at J to 5 bases, leaving 7 bases not matched to a gene. The germline V gene encodes CDR1 MDHEN and CDR2 SYDVKM. The CDR3 DNA sequence: TGTGCCAGCAGTAAACGGACAGGGGCGTATCAGCCCCAGCATTTT. It encodes CASSKRTGAYQPQHF.

This rearrangement joins TRBV6-4 to TRBJ2-6; D is possibly TRBD2 (5 bases). Deletions cut 5 bases from V and 4 bases from J, with 21 bases between. The CDR3 consists of 18 residues. Germline V CDR1 and CDR2: MRHNA, SNTAGT. The CDR3 sequence is CASSPGGFAGSGANVLTF. DNA for the CDR3: TGTGCCAGCAGTCCCGGAGGTTTTGCTGGCTCCGGGGCCAACGTCCTGACTTTC.